This T cell receptor beta chain comes out of a study of shared clonotypes between healthy human individuals. Deep was the level at which the assay was run. Several immunoSEQ 96-well plates shared each subset's DNA, each plate a replicate. The assay was immunoSEQ multiplex PCR, and TCRdb's table has in-frame clones only and misses some. The sample contains approximately 2.5 million clones, approximately 93% of which appear only once. Overall study findings and caveats: The study found lower generation probabilities in non-shared clonotypes than in those shared by all four donors. Sorted-subset sequencing was shown by rarefaction to be incomplete despite large depth.

CDR1 and CDR2 (germline): SGHTA, FQGNSA. With 8 bases removed from V and 6 bases from J, the gap between germline ends came to 20 bases. The CDR3 contains 15 residues. On this clone itself: Its antigen is currently unknown.

The clonotype originates from a man between 18 and 35 years old in good health. Some clones in this sample may be carry-over from other donors' samples. The sequencing input was naive CD4+ T cells from PBMCs. Subset specified: CD45RA+ positively selected. The chain employs TRBV7-2 and TRBJ2-1; possibly TRBD1 for D (6 bases). The CDR3 spells CASLMPPQGPNEQFF. The CDR3, as DNA: TGTGCCAGCCTCATGCCCCCTCAGGGGCCCAATGAGCAGTTCTTC. The full variable domain, its missing parts supplied by reference TRBV7-2 and TRBJ2-1, is GAGVSQSPSNKVTEKGKDVELRCDPISGHTALYWYRQSLGQGLEFLIYFQGNSAPDKSGLPSDRFSAERTGGSVSTLTIQRTQQEDSAVYLCASLMPPQGPNEQFFGPGTRLTVL.